Listed here are 29 T cell receptor beta chains from one sample, sequenced in a study of Ad26.COV2.S vaccination and SARS-CoV-2 variants. The treatment is: around 19 received Ad26.COV2.S at low or high dose, single or two shots; 5 received placebo; per-sample allocation not given. Material that was analyzed had been drawn on day 63 after the first vaccine or placebo injection. Some clones are missing from TCRdb's copy, which holds only in-frame ones; the method was immunoSEQ multiplex PCR. This sample has about 410,000 clones; about 85% occur once, and the top ten carry 3.5%. Sequencing used peripheral blood, obtained in a trial of Ad26.COV2.S vaccine versus placebo. The receptors derive from a person aged 18-65 years who received the Ad26.COV2.S COVID-19 vaccine or a placebo.

The rearrangement joins TRBV3-1 (or the pseudogene TRBV3-2) to TRBJ1-2; TRBD1 matches at 7 bases. Trimming cost V 4 bases and J 7 bases; bases outside gene matches: 9. The CDR3 sequence is 14 residues long. Germline CDR1 is LGHDT and CDR2 is YNNKEL (reference sequence). The CDR3 DNA follows: TGTGCCAGCAGCCTCGACAGGGCTGAGGTTGGCTACACCTTC. As protein: CASSLDRAEVGYTF.

The sample holds one count of this clone. Other nucleotide sequences from this sample produce the same CDR3. The chain uses TRBV5-1 and TRBJ2-2; D ambiguous. Germline values: CDR1 SGHRS, CDR2 YFSETQ. Between the trimmed V and J ends, which lost 4 bases and 7 bases, there was a span of 8 bases. This CDR3 region has 12 residues. Here the CDR3 reads CASSLSGGELFF. Written as DNA, the CDR3 is TGCGCCAGCAGCCTGAGTGGCGGGGAGCTGTTTTTT.

The V and J genes are TRBV15 and TRBJ1-5, with D perhaps TRBD1 (6 bases). V lost 1 base to trimming and J lost 7 bases, with 14 bases between them. CDR3 size: 15 residues. Per germline, CDR1 LNHNV and CDR2 YYDKDF (reference sequence). CDR3 nucleotide sequence: TGTGCCACCAGCAGAGTGAGCAGGGGAGGCCAGCCCCAGCATTTT. Protein sequence: CATSRVSRGGQPQHF.

The sample holds one count of this clone. The CDR3 DNA sequence: TGTGCTAGTGGTTTGACGTGGACAGGTGGGTCCTGGGATTCACCCCTCCACTTT. It translates to CASGLTWTGGSWDSPLHF. The genes are TRBV12-5 and TRBJ1-6, with 7 bases lining up with TRBD1. V shed 2 bases, J shed 8 bases, and the junction held 15 bases outside the gene matches. The CDR3 has 18 amino acids. The V gene's germline CDR1 is LGHNT and CDR2 FRNRAP.

The V gene is TRBV2, the J gene TRBJ1-2; tentative D call: TRBD1 (5 bases). Trimming pared 2 bases from V and 5 bases from J, leaving 18 bases between. CDR3 length: 16 residues. From germline, CDR1 is SNHLY and CDR2 FYNNEI. This chain's CDR3 is CASSERVSRVEYGYTF. CDR3 sequence (DNA): TGTGCCAGCAGTGAACGTGTCAGCAGGGTAGAGTATGGCTACACCTTC. The full variable domain, completed using reference TRBV2 and TRBJ1-2, is EPEVTQTPSHQVTQMGQEVILRCVPISNHLYFYWYRQILGQKVEFLVSFYNNEISEKSEIFDDQFSVERPDGSNFTLKIRSTKLEDSAMYFCASSERVSRVEYGYTFGSGTRLTVV.

The V call is TRBV24-1, the J call TRBJ2-3, with TRBD2 identical over 11 bases. Germline V gene lookup returns CDR1 KGHDR and CDR2 SFDVKD. V was clipped by 4 bases and J by 5 bases; unmatched bases: 4. The CDR3 loop spans 15 amino acids. This CDR3 is CATSDSSGGRDTQYF. CDR3 DNA sequence: TGTGCCACCAGTGACTCTAGCGGGGGGCGAGATACGCAGTATTTT.

The J gene is TRBJ1-6, the V gene TRBV9; the D is unclear. This CDR3 is 16 amino acids long. V was cut by 0 bases and J by 0 bases, with 7 bases left in between. Germline values: CDR1 SGDLS, CDR2 YYNGEE. The CDR3 DNA sequence: TGTGCCAGCAGCGTAGGCTTCAGCTCCTATAATTCACCCCTCCACTTT. This translates into CASSVGFSSYNSPLHF.

This rearrangement joins TRBV6-5 to TRBJ1-2, with D possibly TRBD1 on 5 matching bases. Trimming took 0 bases from V and 4 from J, leaving 6 bases between them. CDR3 length: 13 amino acids. Germline loops: CDR1 MNHEY, CDR2 SVGAGI. The CDR3 sequence is CASSYSTVYGYTF. The CDR3 region has the DNA TGTGCCAGCAGTTACTCGACAGTCTATGGCTACACCTTC.

The rearrangement uses TRBV7-9 and TRBJ1-1; D is perhaps TRBD1 (5 bases). V lost 6 bases and J 7 bases, leaving 12 bases between the germline ends. The CDR3 has 12 residues. Germline V CDR1 and CDR2: SEHNR, FQNEAQ (reference sequence). The CDR3, as DNA: TGTGCCAGCAGTAACACAAGGGGTGAAGCTTTCTTT. The encoded protein is CASSNTRGEAFF. The whole variable domain, remainder taken from reference TRBV7-9 and TRBJ1-1, is DTGVSQNPRHKITKRGQNVTFRCDPISEHNRLYWYRQTLGQGPEFLTYFQNEAQLEKSRLLSDRFSAERPKGSFSTLEIQRTEQGDSAMYLCASSNTRGEAFFGQGTRLTVV.

With regard to this clone: A junction end diverges from the germline sequence, so it may reflect a read error. The CDR3 here is CASSIAGVRIF. The CDR3 DNA follows: TGTGCCAGCAGCATAGCAGGGGTCAGGATCTTC. The chain uses TRBV6-5 and TRBJ2-1; maybe TRBD1 (6 bases). CDR1 is MNHEY and CDR2 is SVGAGI in the germline V gene. This CDR3 contains 11 residues.

The J gene is TRBJ1-4, the V gene TRBV6-4, with a tentative D call TRBD1 (5 bases). The CDR3 consists of 14 residues. Deletions cut 2 bases from V and 6 bases from J, with 10 bases between. Germline V lookup: CDR1 MRHNA, CDR2 SNTAGT. The CDR3 DNA follows: TGTGCCAGCAGTGACCCATGGGGGGATGAAAAACTGTTTTTT. Translating gives CASSDPWGDEKLFF.

As for this clone: Other DNA variants within this sample encode the same CDR3. The V call is TRBV19, the J call TRBJ1-2; 7 bases fit TRBD1. V shed 5 bases, J shed 0 bases, and the junction held 3 bases outside the gene matches. This CDR3 is 14 amino acids long. CDR1 and CDR2 (germline): LNHDA, SQIVND (reference sequence). Written as DNA, the CDR3 is TGTGCCAGTAGTCGGGACAGTTCTAACTATGGCTACACCTTC. The encoded protein is CASSRDSSNYGYTF.

The CDR3, as DNA: TGTGCCACCGGGGGGGGACTCGGGGGCTACACCTTC. Its protein product is CATGGGLGGYTF. The chain uses TRBV24-1 and TRBJ1-2; a possible D gene is TRBD1 (5 bases). Trimming took off 9 bases at V and 8 bases at J, with 15 bases between the two ends. The germline gives CDR1 KGHDR, CDR2 SFDVKD. The CDR3 runs to 12 residues.

This chain joins TRBV9 and TRBJ2-3; unclear D gene. Germline CDR1 SGDLS, CDR2 YYNGEE. This CDR3 is 13 amino acids long. V dropped 3 bases and J dropped 6 bases, with 11 bases sitting between them. The DNA for the CDR3 is TGTGCCAGCAGCGGGGGTCTCGGCGATACGCAGTATTTT. This sequence encodes CASSGGLGDTQYF.

Comments on this clone: The sample carries other DNA sequences with the same CDR3. This chain connects TRBV12-3 or TRBV12-4 to TRBJ1-2; D is undetermined. The V end was cut by 3 bases, the J end by 1 base, with 6 bases between. This CDR3 contains 13 residues. The CDR3 DNA is TGTGCCAGCAGTTTGGGCGGTAACTATGGCTACACCTTC. Residues: CASSLGGNYGYTF.

V is TRBV27 and J is TRBJ1-1; 7 bases agree with TRBD1. Germline CDR1 reads MNHEY; CDR2 reads SMNVEV (reference sequence). The CDR3 runs to 17 residues. Germline trimming cut 5 bases from V and 1 base from J; bases unmatched to any gene: 13. The CDR3 is CASSPSSTGRSNTEAFF. The CDR3 nucleotides are TGTGCCAGCAGTCCCTCCTCGACAGGGAGGTCGAACACTGAAGCTTTCTTT.

This chain joins TRBV7-2 and TRBJ2-3; 11 positions match TRBD2. With V trimmed by 1 base and J by 3 bases, 0 bases remained unmatched. Germline V gives CDR1 SGHTA, CDR2 FQGNSA. This CDR3 is 15 amino acids long. The CDR3 DNA reads TGTGCCAGCAGCTTAGGGACTAGCGGGACAGATACGCAGTATTTT. The encoded protein is CASSLGTSGTDTQYF.

V is TRBV24-1 and J is TRBJ2-2; 13 positions agree with TRBD2. This CDR3 is 18 amino acids long. Trimming took 7 bases from V and 3 from J; bases not matched to a gene: 10. Germline V gene data show CDR1 as KGHDR and CDR2 as SFDVKD. The CDR3 DNA follows: TGTGCCACCAGGGGGACTAGCGGGGCGAGGTTTGACACCGGGGAGCTGTTTTTT. This translates into CATRGTSGARFDTGELFF.

The V call is TRBV15, the J call TRBJ1-5, with a tentative D call TRBD1 (6 bases). Germline values: CDR1 LNHNV, CDR2 YYDKDF (reference sequence). CDR3 length: 19 residues. The germline V and J ends were trimmed by 2 bases and 4 bases, with 24 bases remaining between them. CDR3 sequence reads: CATSRILTGSFTGNQPQHF. DNA for the CDR3: TGTGCCACCAGCAGAATTTTGACAGGCAGCTTCACCGGGAATCAGCCCCAGCATTTT.

This chain uses TRBV7-6 with TRBJ1-5; D uncertain. Per germline, CDR1 SGHVS and CDR2 FNYEAQ. This CDR3 contains 14 residues. V was clipped by 2 bases and J by 5 bases, with 10 bases between them. This CDR3 is CASSLREGYQPQHF. The CDR3 coding sequence is TGTGCCAGCAGCTTAAGGGAAGGCTATCAGCCCCAGCATTTT.

This sequence joins TRBV14 and TRBJ1-1; 8 bases fit TRBD1. This CDR3 comprises 16 residues. The trim removed 3 bases at V and 0 bases at J, leaving 6 bases unmatched. Germline V gene sequence: CDR1 SGHDN, CDR2 FVKESK. The CDR3 region has the DNA TGTGCCAGCAGCCAGCGGACAGGGCCCCTGAACACTGAAGCTTTCTTT. Translated: CASSQRTGPLNTEAFF.

The chain uses TRBV10-2 and TRBJ2-7; 8 bases are a match to TRBD1. V shed 0 bases and J 3 bases; nucleotides not matched to a gene: 7. Germline V gene sequence: CDR1 WSHSY, CDR2 SAAADI. The CDR3 has 16 residues. CDR3 nucleotides: TGCGCCAGCAGTGAGTCGAATAAAGGACAGGGCTACGAGCAGTACTTC. It specifies CASSESNKGQGYEQYF.

The chain carries TRBV7-8 and TRBJ2-2; 13 positions agree with TRBD2. V shed 4 bases and J 5 bases; nucleotides not matched to a gene: 7. This CDR3 region has 17 residues. Germline V lookup: CDR1 SGHVS, CDR2 FQNEAQ. CDR3 in DNA: TGTGCCAGCAGCTATTTCCCGGGACTAGCGGGGACCGGGGAGCTGTTTTTT. Amino acid sequence: CASSYFPGLAGTGELFF.

The chain links TRBV4-2 to TRBJ2-7, with D possibly matching TRBD2 (6 bases). The CDR3 has 16 residues. V was clipped by 8 bases and J by 3 bases, with 23 bases between them. Germline CDR1 is LGHNA and CDR2 is YNFKEQ. The CDR3 nucleotides read TGTGCCAGCCTGCTCGCGGGACCCTGGGAAAACTACGAGCAGTACTTC. Protein: CASLLAGPWENYEQYF.

The rearrangement uses TRBV2 and TRBJ2-7, with 11 bases lining up with TRBD1. The CDR3 has 14 amino acids. The germline V gene encodes CDR1 SNHLY and CDR2 FYNNEI. The V gene end was trimmed by 8 bases and the J gene end by 4 bases; junction bases not matched to a gene: 7. The CDR3: CASLRDRGRYEQYF. CDR3 DNA sequence: TGTGCCAGCCTCCGGGACAGGGGGAGGTACGAGCAGTACTTC.

The chain links TRBV6-6 to TRBJ1-1, with D perhaps matching TRBD1 (6 bases). The CDR3 loop spans 16 amino acids. Trimming pared 8 bases from V and 4 bases from J, leaving 23 bases between. Looked up from germline, CDR1 is MNHNY and CDR2 is SVGAGI (reference sequence). The CDR3 sequence is CASVWGRGGEGTEAFF. The CDR3 nucleotides read TGTGCCAGCGTTTGGGGGCGCGGCGGCGAAGGCACTGAAGCTTTCTTT.

V is TRBV3-1 (or the pseudogene TRBV3-2) and J is TRBJ1-4; tentatively, D is TRBD1 (5 bases). This CDR3 is 13 amino acids long. V was trimmed by 2 bases and J by 5 bases, leaving 6 bases between them. From germline, CDR1 is LGHDT and CDR2 YNNKEL (reference sequence). In DNA form, the CDR3 reads TGTGCCAGCAGCCAACACAGGAATGAAAAACTGTTTTTT. Translation gives CASSQHRNEKLFF.

This chain uses TRBV11-2 with TRBJ2-1; 12 bases are shared with TRBD2. This CDR3 region has 16 residues. With 5 bases clipped from V and 8 bases from J, the junction kept 10 bases outside the gene matches. Germline CDR1 SGHAT, CDR2 FQNNGV. The CDR3 sequence: CASSILAGGGPDEQFF. CDR3 in DNA: TGTGCCAGCAGCATACTAGCGGGGGGCGGGCCCGATGAGCAGTTCTTC. Variable domain in full (rest from reference TRBV11-2 and TRBJ2-1): EAGVAQSPRYKIIEKRQSVAFWCNPISGHATLYWYQQILGQGPKLLIQFQNNGVVDDSQLPKDRFSAERLKGVDSTLKIQPAKLEDSAVYLCASSILAGGGPDEQFFGPGTRLTVL.

The rearrangement joins TRBV3-1 (or the pseudogene TRBV3-2) to TRBJ2-4; D ambiguous. Germline V lookup: CDR1 LGHDT, CDR2 YNNKEL (reference sequence). This CDR3 has 12 residues. V lost 3 bases to trimming and J lost 9 bases, with 9 bases between them. DNA of the CDR3: TGTGCCAGCAGCCACATGGGAACCATTCAGTACTTC. This gives the protein CASSHMGTIQYF.